This T cell receptor beta chain came from a study of blood T cell repertoires in COVID-19. Study background: The origin of the acute and convalescent COVID-19 samples was the United States, Italy and Spain. PBMCs, B-cell-depleted T cells, or T cells provided the cDNA or gDNA that made up the material.

Authors' methods: Reference gene primer amplification yielded estimated nucleated cell counts. Generated by immunoSEQ multiplex PCR, the TCRdb table keeps only in-frame clones and is missing some. The V and J calls and the clone size are those of that table, but D and trimming were determined from the DNA. The profile shows 170,000 or so clones, over 60% of them singletons. CDR3 length: 15 residues. Per the germline V gene, CDR1 is WNHNN and CDR2 is SYGVQD (reference sequence). With V trimmed by 7 bases and J by 4 bases, 9 bases remained unmatched. Sequencing was performed on peripheral blood. The sequence came from a woman in her 70s with acute or convalescent COVID-19. V usage is TRBV10-1 and J usage is TRBJ1-4, with 7 bases matching TRBD1. The CDR3 reads CASNDRGTVNEKLFF. The CDR3 region has the DNA TGCGCCAGCAACGACAGAGGGACAGTTAATGAAAAACTGTTTTTT.